This TCR beta chain was retrieved from a study of blood T cell repertoires in COVID-19. The trim removed 4 bases at V and 0 bases at J, leaving 13 bases unmatched. Per the germline V gene, CDR1 is MGHRA and CDR2 is YSYEKL. The CDR3 is 19 residues long. Recruits, aged about 18 to 89 years, lived in 24 US areas. Clones were sequenced by immunoSEQ multiplex PCR, and TCRdb holds only the in-frame ones, with some missing. The sample yields around 280,000 clones, nearly 90% seen once. The sequencing sample was made of PBMCs or T cells enriched from blood (not recorded which). The clonotype was recovered from a woman younger than 35 with acute COVID-19. The V gene is TRBV4-1, the J gene TRBJ1-3, with 9 bases lining up with TRBD1. CDR3 nucleotides: TGCGCCAGCAGCCTCGCCGCCGGGACAGGGCAGAGCTCTGGAAACACCATATATTTT. Translating gives CASSLAAGTGQSSGNTIYF.